Each of the 12 T cell receptor beta chains below was sequenced from the same sample in a study of T cells in Graves' hyperthyroidism and ophthalmopathy (dated by TCRdb to between 2018 and 2021). Library preparation employed multiplex PCR. Sequencing instrument: Illumina HiSeq 2000. The TCR beta CDR3 regions were amplified from RNA transcripts. The first round of RT-PCR for the TCR CDR3 was performed with the HTBI primer set and the Qiagen OneStep RT-PCR kit. TCRdb trimmed the raw reads at Q25, called clones with MiXCR and kept productive beta chains. Entries that share a CDR3 protein sequence are merged under the most common genes and DNA. The sample table contains about 840,000 distinct CDR3 sequences; only one count was recorded for 38% of them. The biggest ten clones account for 8.9% of the sample. The sample taken for sequencing was blood. These receptors all stem from a man aged 18 to 35 with Graves' hyperthyroidism.

This clonotype came up many times. The rearrangement links TRBV7-2 to TRBJ1-6; 10 bases agree with TRBD1. Germline lookup yields CDR1 SGHTA and CDR2 FQGNSA. CDR3 length: 17 amino acids. V lost 5 bases, J lost 9 bases, and 13 bases stayed unmatched. The CDR3 DNA reads as TGTGCCAGCAGCGCTGTAACCGGGACAGGGGTGGGTTCACCCCTCCACTTT. Translating gives CASSAVTGTGVGSPLHF. The variable domain in full, with the rest retrieved from reference TRBV7-2 and TRBJ1-6, is GAGVSQSPSNKVTEKGKDVELRCDPISGHTALYWYRQSLGQGLEFLIYFQGNSAPDKSGLPSDRFSAERTGGSVSTLTIQRTQQEDSAVYLCASSAVTGTGVGSPLHFGNGTRLTVT.

Notes on this clonotype: A junction end diverges from the germline sequence, so it may reflect a read error. V is TRBV24-1 and J is TRBJ2-5, with no clear D. Per the germline V gene, CDR1 is KGHDR and CDR2 is SFDVKD. The CDR3 extends over 13 amino acids. The CDR3 DNA sequence: TGTGCCACCAGTGATTCGACCCAAGGGACCCAGTACTTC. Protein product: CATSDSTQGTQYF.

This chain joins TRBV7-8 and TRBJ2-5, with a weak D call TRBD2 (6 bases). The V end lost 3 bases, the J end lost 4 bases, and 21 bases lay between the germline ends. The CDR3 contains 17 residues. Germline lookup yields CDR1 SGHVS and CDR2 FQNEAQ. CDR3 nucleotides: TGTGCCAGCAGCTTGTGGGGTGCCGGGGGTACGGGAGAGACCCAGTACTTC. Residues: CASSLWGAGGTGETQYF. The full variable domain, completed using reference TRBV7-8 and TRBJ2-5, is GAGVSQSPRYKVAKRGQDVALRCDPISGHVSLFWYQQALGQGPEFLTYFQNEAQLDKSGLPSDRFFAERPEGSVSTLKIQRTQQEDSAVYLCASSLWGAGGTGETQYFGPGTRLLVL.

This clonotype was observed at least ten times. V is TRBV7-9 and J is TRBJ1-4; D is perhaps TRBD1 (6 bases). Germline loops: CDR1 SEHNR, CDR2 FQNEAQ (reference sequence). The CDR3 loop spans 13 amino acids. The ends were cut back, 4 bases at V and 8 bases at J, with 11 bases in the middle. The CDR3 nucleotides read TGTGCCAGCAGCTCGACAGGTCACGAAAAACTGTTTTTT. Its translation is CASSSTGHEKLFF.

This clonotype was detected many times. V gene TRBV29-1 combines with J gene TRBJ1-2, with 9 bases matching TRBD1. Germline CDR1 SQVTM, CDR2 ANQGSEA. V lost 4 bases and J lost 8; bases outside the gene matches: 2. The CDR3 loop spans 11 amino acids. The CDR3 region is CSVGTGDGYTF. In DNA, the CDR3 is TGCAGCGTTGGGACAGGGGACGGCTACACCTTC.

The sample holds a few counts of this clonotype. The J gene is TRBJ2-2, the V gene TRBV7-9; D perhaps matches TRBD2 (5 bases). Trimming shortened V by 4 bases and J by 5 bases, and 14 bases separated the two germline ends. The CDR3 extends over 15 amino acids. Germline CDR1 is SEHNR and CDR2 is FQNEAQ (reference sequence). The CDR3 is CASSSGSRRTGELFF. CDR3 bases: TGTGCCAGCAGCTCCGGTTCGAGGAGGACCGGGGAGCTGTTTTTT.

V is TRBV20-1 and J is TRBJ2-7; TRBD1 aligns across 8 bases. The V and J ends lost 0 bases and 5 bases, in that order; junction bases with no gene match: 6. Per germline, CDR1 DFQATT and CDR2 SNEGSKA (reference sequence). The CDR3 has 14 residues. CDR3 sequence: CSARDSGGSDEQYF. CDR3 DNA: TGCAGTGCTAGAGACTCAGGGGGCAGCGACGAGCAGTACTTC.

The genes are TRBV7-9 and TRBJ2-7; 7 nucleotides match TRBD2. This CDR3 region has 15 residues. V was clipped by 7 bases and J by 2 bases; unmatched bases: 11. The germline V gene has CDR1 SEHNR and CDR2 FQNEAQ (reference sequence). The CDR3 protein is CASNGPGGEAYEQYF. CDR3 DNA sequence: TGTGCCAGCAACGGACCGGGGGGAGAGGCCTACGAGCAGTACTTC.

The chain has TRBV9 and TRBJ1-4; 9 bases align to TRBD1. The CDR3 sequence is 19 residues long. J was trimmed by 8 bases and V by 3 bases; bases with no gene match: 20. CDR1 and CDR2 from the germline V gene are SGDLS and YYNGEE. CDR3 protein: CASSAKTAGQGGREEKLFF. In DNA, the CDR3 is TGTGCCAGCAGCGCCAAAACCGCGGGACAGGGAGGGAGAGAAGAAAAACTGTTTTTT.

This clonotype appeared many times. This chain joins TRBV5-1 and TRBJ2-7, with D perhaps TRBD2 (6 bases). Between the trimmed V and J ends, which lost 4 bases and 2 bases, there was a span of 10 bases. There are 13 residues in the CDR3. Germline CDR1 reads SGHRS; CDR2 reads YFSETQ. CDR3 sequence reads: CASSPGRTYEQYF. DNA for the CDR3: TGCGCCAGCAGCCCCGGGAGAACCTACGAGCAGTACTTC. Full variable domain (outside the CDR3, taken from reference TRBV5-1 and TRBJ2-7): KAGVTQTPRYLIKTRGQQVTLSCSPISGHRSVSWYQQTPGQGLQFLFEYFSETQRNKGNFPGRFSGRQFSNSRSEMNVSTLELGDSALYLCASSPGRTYEQYFGPGTRLTVT.

This clonotype was recorded many times. CDR3 nucleotides: TGTGCCACCAGCAGCTACTCCGGGACTAGCGACACCGGGGAGCTGTTTTTT. This codes for CATSSYSGTSDTGELFF. The chain employs TRBV15 and TRBJ2-2; 10 nucleotides agree with TRBD2. CDR1 LNHNV and CDR2 YYDKDF come from the germline V gene (reference sequence). The J segment lost 3 bases and the V segment lost 3 bases, leaving 7 bases of the junction unmatched. CDR3 size: 17 residues.

In this sample, this clonotype turned up many times. The V gene is TRBV29-1, the J gene TRBJ1-1; D is ambiguous. CDR1 and CDR2 (germline): SQVTM, ANQGSEA. Trimming cost V 5 bases and J 4 bases, with 11 bases left between them. The CDR3 runs 12 residues. The CDR3 bases are TGCAGCGTTCTCGGGCAGTCCACTGAAGCTTTCTTT. It translates to CSVLGQSTEAFF.